These T cell receptor beta chains were read from a single sample in a study of blood T cell repertoires in COVID-19. The method was immunoSEQ multiplex PCR; TCRdb's version includes in-frame clones alone and lacks a portion of them. Of about 240,000 clones listed, about 88% are singletons. The sequenced material came from peripheral blood. Receptors were obtained from a woman in her seventies with active or convalescent COVID-19. Each CDR3 is given with its conserved first and last residue. A D gene is named only where the DNA matches it firmly. Clone size is stated in some rows and not others, as once, few, many or a class when expanded.

v_call: TRBV20-1; clone_size: .; j_call: TRBJ2-1; d_call: .; cdr3_nt: TGCAGTACCTCAGGTAGAGGGGAGCAGTTCTTC; cdr3_aa: CSTSGRGEQFF
v_call: TRBV6-5; clone_size: .; j_call: TRBJ2-3; d_call: .; cdr3_nt: TGTGCCAGCAGTTACTCCCGGGGAGTTGCAGATACGCAGTATTTT; cdr3_aa: CASSYSRGVADTQYF
v_call: TRBV7-9; clone_size: few; j_call: TRBJ2-5; d_call: .; cdr3_nt: TGTGCCAGCAGCTTAGCCGGGGGAGGACGGGGAGAGACCCAGTACTTC; cdr3_aa: CASSLAGGGRGETQYF
v_call: TRBV18; clone_size: once; j_call: TRBJ2-3; d_call: TRBD1; cdr3_nt: TGTGCCAGCTCCCTAAGACCGGACAGGAGCACAGATACGCAGTATTTT; cdr3_aa: CASSLRPDRSTDTQYF
v_call: TRBV2; clone_size: .; j_call: TRBJ2-3; d_call: TRBD1; cdr3_nt: TGTGCCAGCAGTGGCAGGGGGTTGGGCACAGATACGCAGTATTTT; cdr3_aa: CASSGRGLGTDTQYF
v_call: TRBV7-2; clone_size: .; j_call: TRBJ1-5; d_call: .; cdr3_nt: TGTGCCAGCAGCTTAGGGGGGCAGGGCAATCAGCCCCAGCATTTT; cdr3_aa: CASSLGGQGNQPQHF
v_call: TRBV7-2; clone_size: .; j_call: TRBJ2-5; d_call: TRBD2; cdr3_nt: TGTGCCAGCAGCTTAGCGCCTAGCGGGGGCCAAGAGACCCAGTACTTC; cdr3_aa: CASSLAPSGGQETQYF
v_call: TRBV27; clone_size: .; j_call: TRBJ1-1; d_call: TRBD1; cdr3_nt: TGTGCCAGCAGTCAGGACAGGCTCAGCACTGAAGCTTTCTTT; cdr3_aa: CASSQDRLSTEAFF
v_call: TRBV19; clone_size: .; j_call: TRBJ2-7; d_call: .; cdr3_nt: TGTGCCACCCACCGGGTAGCGGATTCCTACGAGCAGTACTTC; cdr3_aa: CATHRVADSYEQYF
v_call: TRBV10-2; clone_size: .; j_call: TRBJ2-3; d_call: .; cdr3_nt: TGCGCCAGCAAGGCGGGGCCAAGTAGCACAGATACGCAGTATTTT; cdr3_aa: CASKAGPSSTDTQYF
v_call: TRBV19; clone_size: .; j_call: TRBJ1-3; d_call: .; cdr3_nt: TGTGCCAGTAGTATCAGGAACTCTGGAAACACCATATATTTT; cdr3_aa: CASSIRNSGNTIYF
v_call: TRBV5-1; clone_size: .; j_call: TRBJ2-7; d_call: TRBD2; cdr3_nt: TGCGCCAGCAGCCCTGAGCGGGGGGGAATCTACGAGCAGTACTTC; cdr3_aa: CASSPERGGIYEQYF
v_call: TRBV27; clone_size: .; j_call: TRBJ1-5; d_call: .; cdr3_nt: TGTGCCAGCAGTTTAAGCGGGAGCAATCAGCCCCAGCATTTT; cdr3_aa: CASSLSGSNQPQHF
v_call: TRBV27; clone_size: .; j_call: TRBJ2-7; d_call: TRBD2; cdr3_nt: TGTGCCAGCAAAATAGCGGGGTTGGTCGAGCAGTACTTC; cdr3_aa: CASKIAGLVEQYF
v_call: TRBV7-6; clone_size: .; j_call: TRBJ1-1; d_call: .; cdr3_nt: TGTGCCAGCAGCTTAAAAGGGAATGGGGCGGGAAGGAACACTGAAGCTTTCTTT; cdr3_aa: CASSLKGNGAGRNTEAFF
v_call: TRBV12-5; clone_size: .; j_call: TRBJ2-2; d_call: TRBD1; cdr3_nt: TGTGCTAGTGGTCCACCCGGGACAGGGGAAACCGGGGAGCTGTTTTTT; cdr3_aa: CASGPPGTGETGELFF
v_call: TRBV18; clone_size: .; j_call: TRBJ1-2; d_call: .; cdr3_nt: TGTGCCAGCTCACCCCGACAGTCAATAGTACTGGGCTACACCTTC; cdr3_aa: CASSPRQSIVLGYTF
v_call: TRBV21-1; clone_size: .; j_call: TRBJ2-7; d_call: .; cdr3_nt: TGTGCCAGCAGCAAAGGTTCCGGGGAGCAGTACTTC; cdr3_aa: CASSKGSGEQYF
v_call: TRBV6-5; clone_size: .; j_call: TRBJ1-5; d_call: .; cdr3_nt: TGTGCCAGCAGGCCGAGGAGGGTCCACAATCAGCCCCAGCATTTT; cdr3_aa: CASRPRRVHNQPQHF
v_call: TRBV6-2/TRBV6-3; clone_size: .; j_call: TRBJ1-5; d_call: TRBD1; cdr3_nt: TGTGCCAGCAGTCTAGACAGGGATCGCAATCAGCCCCAGCATTTT; cdr3_aa: CASSLDRDRNQPQHF
v_call: TRBV27; clone_size: .; j_call: TRBJ1-6; d_call: .; cdr3_nt: TGTGCCAGCAGTTCCCCCCTCCGGGACAAGAATTCACCCCTCCACTTT; cdr3_aa: CASSSPLRDKNSPLHF
v_call: TRBV3-1/TRBV3-2; clone_size: .; j_call: TRBJ2-7; d_call: .; cdr3_nt: TGTGCCAGCAGCCAATTCACAGCCCCATCCTACGAGCAGTACTTC; cdr3_aa: CASSQFTAPSYEQYF
v_call: TRBV5-3; clone_size: once; j_call: TRBJ2-2; d_call: .; cdr3_nt: TGTGCCAGAAGCTGGAGGCTCTACCGGGGCGGGGAGCTGTTTTTT; cdr3_aa: CARSWRLYRGGELFF
v_call: TRBV4-2; clone_size: .; j_call: TRBJ1-1; d_call: TRBD1; cdr3_nt: TGTGCCAGCAGACCACAGGGGAAAGACACTGAAGCTTTCTTT; cdr3_aa: CASRPQGKDTEAFF
v_call: TRBV5-6; clone_size: .; j_call: TRBJ1-1; d_call: .; cdr3_nt: TGTGCCAGCAGCTTGGTAGGACAGAACACTGAAGCTTTCTTT; cdr3_aa: CASSLVGQNTEAFF
v_call: TRBV4-1; clone_size: .; j_call: TRBJ2-1; d_call: .; cdr3_nt: TGCGCCAGCAGCCAAGACCAGGGGGGGCAGTTCTTC; cdr3_aa: CASSQDQGGQFF
v_call: TRBV19; clone_size: few; j_call: TRBJ1-6; d_call: .; cdr3_nt: TGTGCCAGTAGCCGAGACTCAGGGATCCCCCTCCACTTT; cdr3_aa: CASSRDSGIPLHF
v_call: TRBV6-5; clone_size: .; j_call: TRBJ2-5; d_call: TRBD2; cdr3_nt: TGTGCCAGCAGTTTTAGGGAGGGCCAAGAGACCCAGTACTTC; cdr3_aa: CASSFREGQETQYF
v_call: TRBV9; clone_size: .; j_call: TRBJ2-7; d_call: .; cdr3_nt: TGTGCCAGCAGCGTAGGTGAGAGGGCCGAGCAGTACTTC; cdr3_aa: CASSVGERAEQYF
v_call: TRBV11-3; clone_size: .; j_call: TRBJ2-7; d_call: .; cdr3_nt: TGTGCCAGCAGCTTAATGCAAGAGTACGAGCAGTACTTC; cdr3_aa: CASSLMQEYEQYF
v_call: TRBV9; clone_size: .; j_call: TRBJ2-3; d_call: TRBD1; cdr3_nt: TGTGCCAGCAGCGCATTGCTCCGGGACAGGGGCCGGAATACGCAGTATTTT; cdr3_aa: CASSALLRDRGRNTQYF
v_call: TRBV3-1/TRBV3-2; clone_size: .; j_call: TRBJ1-6; d_call: .; cdr3_nt: TGTGCCAGCAGCCTAGACCGAGCTTCACCCCTCCACTTT; cdr3_aa: CASSLDRASPLHF
v_call: TRBV6-5; clone_size: .; j_call: TRBJ2-3; d_call: .; cdr3_nt: TGTGCCAGCCGGGACTGGGCCGTGAGGACGCAGTATTTT; cdr3_aa: CASRDWAVRTQYF
v_call: TRBV7-2; clone_size: .; j_call: TRBJ1-3; d_call: .; cdr3_nt: TGTGCCAGCAGCTCCATGGGGCCCAGCTCTGGAAACACCATATATTTT; cdr3_aa: CASSSMGPSSGNTIYF
v_call: TRBV19; clone_size: .; j_call: TRBJ2-3; d_call: .; cdr3_nt: TGTGCCAGTAGTATTCAGGAAGCCCGCGACACAGATACGCAGTATTTT; cdr3_aa: CASSIQEARDTDTQYF
v_call: TRBV19; clone_size: few; j_call: TRBJ1-5; d_call: TRBD1; cdr3_nt: TGTGCCAGGAATTCAGCAGGGGGGCACAATCAGCCCCAGCATTTT; cdr3_aa: CARNSAGGHNQPQHF
v_call: TRBV3-1/TRBV3-2; clone_size: .; j_call: TRBJ2-1; d_call: TRBD2; cdr3_nt: TGTGCCAGCAGCCAAGATGAGCGGGGGGTCCGCCATGAGCAGTTCTTC; cdr3_aa: CASSQDERGVRHEQFF
v_call: TRBV18; clone_size: .; j_call: TRBJ2-4; d_call: .; cdr3_nt: TGTGCCAGCTCACCGTTGGCGGACATTCAGTACTTC; cdr3_aa: CASSPLADIQYF
v_call: TRBV5-1; clone_size: .; j_call: TRBJ2-2; d_call: .; cdr3_nt: TGCGCCAGCAGCTTCAGTGGGGGGTACACCGGGGAGCTGTTTTTT; cdr3_aa: CASSFSGGYTGELFF
v_call: TRBV7-8; clone_size: few; j_call: TRBJ2-7; d_call: .; cdr3_nt: TGTGCCAGCAGCTTAGAGGGCAGGGGCCCCTACGAGCAGTACTTC; cdr3_aa: CASSLEGRGPYEQYF
v_call: TRBV6-2/TRBV6-3; clone_size: .; j_call: TRBJ1-5; d_call: .; cdr3_nt: TGTGCCAGCAGTCCGGACAGAGACAATCAGCCCCAGCATTTT; cdr3_aa: CASSPDRDNQPQHF
v_call: TRBV7-2; clone_size: .; j_call: TRBJ1-6; d_call: TRBD1; cdr3_nt: TGTGCCGGAAAGGGGACAGGGAGTTCACCCCTCCACTTT; cdr3_aa: CAGKGTGSSPLHF
v_call: TRBV13; clone_size: .; j_call: TRBJ1-2; d_call: TRBD1; cdr3_nt: TGTGCCAGCAGCTTAGGACAGGGGTTATATGGCTACACCTTC; cdr3_aa: CASSLGQGLYGYTF
v_call: TRBV4-1; clone_size: .; j_call: TRBJ2-1; d_call: TRBD1; cdr3_nt: TGCGCCAGCAGCCAACCCCGACAGGGGGTCTACAATGAGCAGTTCTTC; cdr3_aa: CASSQPRQGVYNEQFF
v_call: TRBV6-2/TRBV6-3; clone_size: .; j_call: TRBJ2-3; d_call: .; cdr3_nt: TGTGCCAGCAGTCTATTACGCACAGATACGCAGTATTTT; cdr3_aa: CASSLLRTDTQYF